This TCR beta chain was sequenced for a study of neurological immune-mediated disorders. With 2 bases clipped from V and 5 bases from J, the junction kept 5 bases outside the gene matches. CDR3 length equals 14 residues. The V gene's germline CDR1 is MDHEN and CDR2 SYDVKM. MiXCR was run by TCRdb on the 5' RACE reads, yielding one entry per CDR3 protein. The table lists 57,000 or so distinct CDR3 sequences, more than 8% of them singletons. This clonotype occurred many times. Documented time point: longitudinal time-point 2. This chain joins TRBV28 and TRBJ2-7; 8 bases map to TRBD1. Sequencing was done on a sample of PBMCs. The sequence derives from a man aged 25 to 40 in good health. The DNA of the CDR3 is TGTGCCAGCAGTTTACCGGGACAGGTAAACGAGCAGTACTTC. Protein product: CASSLPGQVNEQYF.